This T cell receptor beta chain was observed in a study of neurological immune-mediated disorders. Ten or more counts support this clonotype. Time point in this sample: longitudinal time-point 2. Sequencing of 15-18 subjects in each run yielded over 180 million TCR-beta sequences. TCRdb recomputed calls from the 5' RACE reads with MiXCR, one row per CDR3 protein. The table records about 80,000 distinct CDR3 sequences, almost 6% of them present only once. What was sequenced was PBMCs. This receptor was obtained from a woman in her sixties with multiple sclerosis.

CDR3 bases: TGTGCCAGCAGCTTACGCGGGGGGCCAGATACGCAGTATTTT. This codes for CASSLRGGPDTQYF. This rearrangement joins TRBV7-2 to TRBJ2-3, with 8 bases fitting TRBD2. CDR1 and CDR2 (germline): SGHTA, FQGNSA. The CDR3 loop spans 14 amino acids. V lost 2 bases, J lost 4 bases, and 2 bases stayed unmatched.